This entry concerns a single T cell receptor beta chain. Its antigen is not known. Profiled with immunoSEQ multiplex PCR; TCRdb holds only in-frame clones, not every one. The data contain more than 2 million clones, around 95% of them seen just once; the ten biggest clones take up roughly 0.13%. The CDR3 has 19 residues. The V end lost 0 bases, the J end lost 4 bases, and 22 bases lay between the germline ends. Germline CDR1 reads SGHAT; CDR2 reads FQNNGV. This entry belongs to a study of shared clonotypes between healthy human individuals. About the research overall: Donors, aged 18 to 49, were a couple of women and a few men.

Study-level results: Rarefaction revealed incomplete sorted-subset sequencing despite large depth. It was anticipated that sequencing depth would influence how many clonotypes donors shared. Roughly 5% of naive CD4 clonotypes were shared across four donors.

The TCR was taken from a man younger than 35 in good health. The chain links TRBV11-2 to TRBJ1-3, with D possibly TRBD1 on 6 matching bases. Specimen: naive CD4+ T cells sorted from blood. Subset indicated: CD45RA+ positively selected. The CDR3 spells CASSLDRAGVVVSGNTIYF. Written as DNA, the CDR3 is TGTGCCAGCAGCTTAGATCGGGCAGGGGTTGTCGTCTCCGGAAACACCATATATTTT.